Listed below are T cell receptor beta chains from one sample, sequenced in a study of T cell repertoires in cytomegalovirus infection. These receptors are not linked to any known antigen. TCRdb independently ran MiXCR on the reads; one entry per CDR3 protein. This table holds some 900,000 distinct CDR3 sequences, approximately 29% found once. The source material was cultured CD8+ T cells from PBMCs, sampled from culture after CMV antigen stimulation. The receptors stem from a human donor in good health (CMV status not recorded). Some clones in this sample may be carry-over from other donors' samples. Both conserved end residues are part of each CDR3.

>TRBJ2-1|TRBV18|13
CASSPEGWHEQFF
>TRBJ2-1|TRBV4-1|15
CASSQFRTDLNEQFF
>TRBJ2-1|TRBV11-1|17
CASSFYSNPSSYNEQFF
>TRBJ2-3|TRBV7-4|16
CASSLGSLGQTDTQYF
>TRBJ2-7|TRBV6-2/TRBV6-3|16
CASSRTSGTGLDEQYF
>TRBJ2-2|TRBV19|15
CASKEEPTYTGELFF
>TRBJ1-2|TRBV6-8|14
CASSPLGGNYGYTF
>TRBJ1-1|TRBV7-2|15
CASSKGGGWATEAFF
>TRBJ1-3|TRBV20-1|14
CSARDWDSGNTIYF
>TRBJ1-6|TRBV6-5|17
CASTGLGGEGNNSPLHF
>TRBJ2-2|TRBV7-9|15
CASSFLWANTGELFF
>TRBJ2-1|TRBV11-2|14
CASSFHDGNNEQFF
>TRBJ1-1|TRBV7-2|14
CASSLEGWGLGAFF
>TRBJ1-5|TRBV7-9|16
CASSSYRDPANQPQHF